Below are 18 T cell receptor beta chains sequenced from a single sample in a study of blood T cells in healthy people across ages. With a J-beta primer mix and a sample-barcoded 5' primer, a second PCR ran about 6 to 11 cycles. TCRdb reanalysed the 5' RACE reads using MiXCR and keeps one entry per CDR3 protein. In the table there are roughly 1,700,000 distinct CDR3 sequences, about 30% of which are singletons. The sample consisted of blood. The receptors here all came from a woman aged 30 to 39 in good health.

Ten or more counts support this clonotype. The CDR3: CASSYNQETQYF. CDR3 DNA sequence: TGTGCCAGCAGTTACAACCAAGAGACCCAGTACTTC. The chain links TRBV12-3 or TRBV12-4 to TRBJ2-5; D ambiguous. V lost 4 bases and J 0 bases, leaving 3 bases between the germline ends. The CDR3 runs to 12 residues.

This chain joins TRBV9 and TRBJ2-5; TRBD1 agrees at 7 bases. Germline CDR1 reads SGDLS; CDR2 reads YYNGEE. CDR3 size: 14 residues. Trimming at V came to 4 bases and at J to 1 base, leaving 4 bases not matched to a gene. CDR3: CASSWGQSQETQYF. In DNA form, the CDR3 reads TGTGCCAGCAGCTGGGGACAGTCCCAAGAGACCCAGTACTTC.

The V and J genes are TRBV5-1 and TRBJ2-3, with a tentative D call TRBD2 (6 bases). The V end lost 1 base, the J end lost 3 bases, and 12 bases lay between the germline ends. This CDR3 comprises 15 residues. CDR1 is SGHRS and CDR2 is YFSETQ in the germline V gene. As DNA, the CDR3 is TGCGCCAGCAGCTTGTTTCGCCGGGGGACAGATACGCAGTATTTT. Protein sequence: CASSLFRRGTDTQYF.

This clonotype was found a few times. The CDR3 region is CSARGDREGNQPQHF. As DNA, the CDR3 is TGCAGTGCTAGAGGGGACAGGGAGGGCAATCAGCCCCAGCATTTT. The V and J genes are TRBV20-1 and TRBJ1-5; the match to TRBD1 covers 9 bases. Germline trimming cut 1 base from V and 2 bases from J; bases unmatched to any gene: 3. The CDR3 loop spans 15 amino acids. Germline V lookup: CDR1 DFQATT, CDR2 SNEGSKA (reference sequence).

V is TRBV6-5 and J is TRBJ2-5; D uncertain. CDR1 and CDR2 (germline): MNHEY, SVGAGI. V was clipped by 5 bases and J by 11 bases, with 18 bases between them. This CDR3 spans 13 amino acids. The CDR3 region is CASSAYIGVEQYF. The CDR3, as DNA: TGTGCCAGCAGTGCTTATATTGGAGTTGAGCAGTACTTC.

Ten or more counts support this clonotype. The genes are TRBV3-1 and TRBJ2-7, with D possibly being TRBD1 (6 bases). There are 15 residues in the CDR3. Trimming took off 4 bases at V and 4 bases at J, with 17 bases between the two ends. Germline CDR1 and CDR2: LGHDT and YNNKEL (reference sequence). The CDR3 protein is CASSPTGRPFYEQYF. As DNA, the CDR3 is TGTGCCAGCAGCCCTACAGGGAGACCTTTTTACGAGCAGTACTTC.

This clonotype turned up a few times. This chain connects TRBV6-1 to TRBJ2-7; tentatively, D is TRBD1 or TRBD2 (6 bases each). The CDR3 length is 12 residues. V was shortened by 2 bases and J by 9 bases, with 11 bases between the two germline ends. Per the germline V gene, CDR1 is MNHNS and CDR2 is SASEGT. The CDR3 DNA is TGTGCCAGCAGTGAACTGGGGGGCGTGCAGTACTTC. Translating gives CASSELGGVQYF.

The chain joins TRBV10-1 to TRBJ2-5; 7 positions match TRBD1. Germline-derived CDR1 and CDR2 are WNHNN and SYGVQD (reference sequence). V lost 8 bases, J lost 11 bases, and 17 bases stayed unmatched. The CDR3 is 14 amino acids. DNA for the CDR3: TGCGCCAGCGAGACAGGGTCCGGCTACAATGAGCAGTACTTC. As protein: CASETGSGYNEQYF.

This chain connects TRBV2 to TRBJ2-5, with D possibly matching TRBD1 (5 bases). With 6 bases removed from V and 0 bases from J, the gap between germline ends came to 14 bases. The CDR3 sequence is 15 residues long. Germline lookup yields CDR1 SNHLY and CDR2 FYNNEI. The DNA of the CDR3 is TGTGCCAGCAGGGCCGACAGATACAACCAAGAGACCCAGTACTTC. Translated: CASRADRYNQETQYF.

This clonotype was recorded a few times. The chain couples TRBV5-1 to TRBJ1-4; D unresolved. Trimming removed 7 bases from V and 0 bases from J, with 13 bases in between. Germline-derived CDR1 and CDR2 are SGHRS and YFSETQ. The CDR3 is 15 residues long. CDR3: CASRQTFATNEKLFF. The CDR3 region has the DNA TGCGCCAGCCGTCAGACCTTCGCAACTAATGAAAAACTGTTTTTT.

This clonotype was recorded a few times. V and J are TRBV5-1 and TRBJ2-1; D gene unclear. V was trimmed by 0 bases and J by 5 bases, leaving 9 bases between them. The germline V gene encodes CDR1 SGHRS and CDR2 YFSETQ. The CDR3 covers 14 residues. CDR3 nucleotides: TGCGCCAGCAGCTTGGGCTCGTGGGACAATGAGCAGTTCTTC. Protein product: CASSLGSWDNEQFF. The full variable domain, in which reference TRBV5-1 and TRBJ2-1 provide the parts outside the CDR3, is KAGVTQTPRYLIKTRGQQVTLSCSPISGHRSVSWYQQTPGQGLQFLFEYFSETQRNKGNFPGRFSGRQFSNSRSEMNVSTLELGDSALYLCASSLGSWDNEQFFGPGTRLTVL.

The rearrangement joins TRBV15 to TRBJ1-2; D unclear. Germline CDR1 reads LNHNV; CDR2 reads YYDKDF (reference sequence). The CDR3 covers 14 residues. V lost 0 bases and J 8 bases, leaving 13 bases between the germline ends. CDR3 region: CATSRDLNSPGYTF. The CDR3 DNA sequence: TGTGCCACCAGCAGAGATCTGAACAGTCCAGGCTACACCTTC.

Worth noting for this clonotype: This likely came from a read error, as a far larger clone is one base away. CDR3 in amino acids: CAGSPRGYEQYF. CDR3 coding DNA: TGTGCCGGCAGCCCCCGGGGATACGAGCAGTACTTC. The chain couples TRBV7-2 to TRBJ2-7, with D maybe TRBD2 (5 bases). This CDR3 spans 12 amino acids. Germline loops: CDR1 SGHTA, CDR2 FQGNSA.

The chain joins TRBV25-1 to TRBJ2-3; no reliable D call. Trimming left V 6 bases short and J 2 bases short, with 12 bases between. Germline values: CDR1 MGHDK, CDR2 SYGVNS. The CDR3 runs 14 residues. CDR3 residues: CASSRQGITDTQYF. For the CDR3, the DNA is TGTGCCAGCAGCCGGCAAGGGATCACAGATACGCAGTATTTT.

Note on this clonotype: Since a much larger clone is just one base distant, this may be a read error. The chain employs TRBV12-3 or TRBV12-4 and TRBJ1-2, with D unclear. This CDR3 comprises 14 residues. CDR3 coding DNA: TGTGCCAGCAGTTTCAACCGCTTCAACTATGGCCACACCTTC. This encodes CASSFNRFNYGHTF.

This chain joins TRBV12-3 or TRBV12-4 and TRBJ2-5, with 9 bases identical to TRBD2. The J segment lost 5 bases and the V segment lost 4 bases, leaving 8 bases of the junction unmatched. This CDR3 has 15 amino acids. In nucleotides, the CDR3 is TGTGCCAGCAGTTATAGCGGGGGCGTAGCTGAGACCCAGTACTTC. As protein: CASSYSGGVAETQYF.

The chain links TRBV27 to TRBJ2-1; tentative D call: TRBD2 (7 bases). The germline gives CDR1 MNHEY, CDR2 SMNVEV (reference sequence). CDR3 length: 14 residues. Trimming took off 6 bases at V and 10 bases at J, with 19 bases between the two ends. The DNA for the CDR3 is TGTGCCAGCAGGCCCTTGGGGGGGGCCCGGGAGCAGTTCTTC. It encodes CASRPLGGAREQFF.

The chain links TRBV7-3 to TRBJ2-6, with D unclear. This CDR3 region has 15 residues. V shed 0 bases and J shed 2 bases, with 5 bases lying between them. The germline V gene has CDR1 SGHTA and CDR2 FQGTGA. The CDR3 DNA reads TGTGCCAGCAGCTTAACGTTGCCTGGGGCCAACGTCCTGACTTTC. This encodes CASSLTLPGANVLTF.